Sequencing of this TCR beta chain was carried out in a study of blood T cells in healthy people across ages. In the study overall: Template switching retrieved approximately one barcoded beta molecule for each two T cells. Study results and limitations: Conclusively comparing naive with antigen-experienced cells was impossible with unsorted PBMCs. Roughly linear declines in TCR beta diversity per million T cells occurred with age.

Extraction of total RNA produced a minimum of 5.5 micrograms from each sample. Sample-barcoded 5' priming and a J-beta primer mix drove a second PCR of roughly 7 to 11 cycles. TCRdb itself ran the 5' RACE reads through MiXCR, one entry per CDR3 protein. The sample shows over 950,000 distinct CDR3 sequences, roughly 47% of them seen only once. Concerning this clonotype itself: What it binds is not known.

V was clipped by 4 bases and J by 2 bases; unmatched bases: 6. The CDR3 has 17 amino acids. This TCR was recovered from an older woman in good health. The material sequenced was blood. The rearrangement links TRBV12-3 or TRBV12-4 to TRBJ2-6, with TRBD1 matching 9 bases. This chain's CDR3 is CASSSGQGIAGANVLTF. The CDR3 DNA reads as TGTGCCAGCAGTTCTGGACAGGGGATAGCTGGGGCCAACGTCCTGACTTTC.